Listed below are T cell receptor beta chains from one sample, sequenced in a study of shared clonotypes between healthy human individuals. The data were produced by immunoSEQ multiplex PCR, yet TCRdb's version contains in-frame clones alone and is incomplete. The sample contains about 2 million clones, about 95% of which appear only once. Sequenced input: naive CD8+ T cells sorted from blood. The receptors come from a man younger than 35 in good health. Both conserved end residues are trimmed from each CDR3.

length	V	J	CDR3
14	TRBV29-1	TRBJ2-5	SVEDVGGWGQETQY
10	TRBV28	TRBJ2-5	ASSGLDLTQY
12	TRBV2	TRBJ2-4	ASSEWTSKNIQY
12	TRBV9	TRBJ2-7	ASSVGGSPYEQY
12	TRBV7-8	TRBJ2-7	ASSLRGRAYEQY
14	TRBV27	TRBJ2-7	ASSLTRDRGNYEQY
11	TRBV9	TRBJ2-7	ASSVDRRSEQY
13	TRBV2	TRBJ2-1	ASSGFGSSYNEQF
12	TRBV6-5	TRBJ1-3	ASSPRDGINTIY
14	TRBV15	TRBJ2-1	ATSWGEGGEDNEQF
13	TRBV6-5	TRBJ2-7	ASSYSGQGAGEQY
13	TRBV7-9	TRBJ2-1	ASSSQRASYNEQF
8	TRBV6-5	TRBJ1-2	ASWSSGYT
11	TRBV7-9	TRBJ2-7	ASTETITYEQY
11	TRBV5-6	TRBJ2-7	ASSPYDSYEQY
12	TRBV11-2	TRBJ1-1	ASTDSLSRTEAF
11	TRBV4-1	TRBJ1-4	ASSERLKEKLF
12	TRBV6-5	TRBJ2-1	ASSYSETNNEQF
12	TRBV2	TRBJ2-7	ASSATTGSHEQY
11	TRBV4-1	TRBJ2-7	ASSLREYYEQY
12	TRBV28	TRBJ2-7	ASSPSGEAYEQY
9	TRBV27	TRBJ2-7	ASSFWGEQY
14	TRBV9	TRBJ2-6	ASSRQRTSGANVLT
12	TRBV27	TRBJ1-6	ASSLGVRDSPLH
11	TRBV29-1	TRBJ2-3	SVESASTDTQY
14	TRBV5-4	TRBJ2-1	ASSLDGGGSYNEQF
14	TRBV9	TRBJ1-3	ASSVDVGGFGNTIY
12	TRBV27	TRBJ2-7	ASSRTARSYEQY
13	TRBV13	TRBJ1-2	ASSLGGGAAGGYT
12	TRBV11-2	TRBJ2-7	ASSGRDSDYEQY
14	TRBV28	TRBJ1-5	ASSLRAYDSNQPQH
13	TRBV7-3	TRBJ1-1	ASSLTGTLNTEAF
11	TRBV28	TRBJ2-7	ASSWSEAYEQY
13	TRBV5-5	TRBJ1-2	ASSLGRTGFYGYT
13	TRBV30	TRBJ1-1	AWSVGVSSNTEAF
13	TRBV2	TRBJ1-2	ASSEWSQGDYGYT
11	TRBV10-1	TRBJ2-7	ASSESTGYEQY
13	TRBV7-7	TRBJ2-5	ASCNHREVQETQY
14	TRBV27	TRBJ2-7	ASSLAWGGGRYEQY
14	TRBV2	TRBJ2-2	ASSASWGLNTGELF
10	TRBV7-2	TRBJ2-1	ASSLSGQEQF
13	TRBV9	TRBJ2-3	ASSVIAAGTDTQY
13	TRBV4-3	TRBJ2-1	ASSSLAGGENEQF
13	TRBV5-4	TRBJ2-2	ASSLGPPGAGELF
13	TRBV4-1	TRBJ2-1	ASSPRPGSFSEQF
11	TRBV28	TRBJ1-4	ASTTTGGEKLF
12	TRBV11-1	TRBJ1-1	ASSLGAQNTEAF
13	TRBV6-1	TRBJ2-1	ASSVDASSYNEQF
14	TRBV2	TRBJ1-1	ASSSNDPTGQTEAF
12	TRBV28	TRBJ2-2	ASHRGLTPGELF
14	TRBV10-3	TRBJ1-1	AILAPGGDGSAEAF
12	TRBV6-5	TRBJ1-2	ASSAYGGSYGYT
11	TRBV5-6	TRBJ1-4	ASSLGEGEKLF
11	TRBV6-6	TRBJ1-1	ASTLGQGAKAF
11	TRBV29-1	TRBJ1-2	SVDPARGNGYT
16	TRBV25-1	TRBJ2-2	ASSEYRRQGKSTGELF